This T cell receptor (beta chain) was obtained from a study of OX40 agonist ivuxolimab in advanced cancers. As for the study in general: Earlier anti-PD-1, anti-PD-L1 or anti-CTLA-4 therapy was permitted; roughly 37% had received some. The study's findings and limits: Compared with others, partial responders at 0.1-3.0 mg/kg displayed clonal expansion among the lowest. Certain nonresponders additionally had low normalized T-cell clonal expansion.

With regard to this clone: Its target is not known.

Germline values: CDR1 SGHRS, CDR2 YFSETQ. Trimming shortened V by 0 bases and J by 4 bases, and 19 bases separated the two germline ends. CDR3 length: 17 amino acids. Patients were ineligible given autoimmune disease history or systemic immunosuppression. Sequencing used immunoSEQ multiplex PCR; TCRdb keeps in-frame clones, though not all of them. The sample contains tens of thousands of clones, about 90% of which appear only once. This chain joins TRBV5-1 and TRBJ1-1; possibly TRBD1 for D (6 bases). The sample consisted of CD4+ or CD8+ T cells sorted from blood, taken in a trial of the OX40 agonist ivuxolimab. The TCR was taken from an adult with an advanced solid tumor such as melanoma, head and neck, liver or kidney cancer. This CDR3 reads CASSLDREYTPSTEAFF. CDR3 sequence (DNA): TGCGCCAGCAGCTTGGACAGGGAATATACCCCGAGCACTGAAGCTTTCTTT.